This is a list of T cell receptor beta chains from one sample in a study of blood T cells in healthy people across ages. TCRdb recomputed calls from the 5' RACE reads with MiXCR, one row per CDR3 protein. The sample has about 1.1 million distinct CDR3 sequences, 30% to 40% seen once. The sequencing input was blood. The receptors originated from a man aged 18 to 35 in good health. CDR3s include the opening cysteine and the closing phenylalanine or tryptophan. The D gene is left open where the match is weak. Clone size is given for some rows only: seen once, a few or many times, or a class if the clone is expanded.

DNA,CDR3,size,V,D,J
TGTGCCACCGCCGCAGGGCTCGGGAACACTGAAGCTTTCTTT,CATAAGLGNTEAFF,.,TRBV15,.,TRBJ1-1
TGTGCCAGCAGCCCTAGGGGACAGCGTCAAGAGACCCAGTACTTC,CASSPRGQRQETQYF,few,TRBV7-9,TRBD1,TRBJ2-5
TGCAGCGCAGTCTTAAAACAGGGGTCGGAAGCTTTCTTT,CSAVLKQGSEAFF,.,TRBV29-1,TRBD1,TRBJ1-1
TGCAGTGCCCTGGGTTCGCGGGAGCTTAGGTACGAGCAGTACTTC,CSALGSRELRYEQYF,.,TRBV20-1,TRBD2,TRBJ2-7
TGTGCCAGCAATCGGCTAGCGGGACCAAGCTCCTACAATGAGCAGTTCTTC,CASNRLAGPSSYNEQFF,.,TRBV2,TRBD2,TRBJ2-1
TGTGCCAGCAGTCAAAATTTCGACAGGGCCGATTCACCCCTCCACTTT,CASSQNFDRADSPLHF,.,TRBV27,TRBD1,TRBJ1-6
TGTGCCAGCAGTTTAAGGGGGAGCAGGCTCACAGATACGCAGTATTTT,CASSLRGSRLTDTQYF,.,TRBV28,.,TRBJ2-3
TGCGCCAGCAGCCATGGGGCTACATCCGTTGAGCAGTTCTTC,CASSHGATSVEQFF,few,TRBV4-3,.,TRBJ2-1
TGTGCCAGCAGCTTTGGGCTCTATGGCTACACCTTC,CASSFGLYGYTF,few,TRBV7-2,.,TRBJ1-2
TGCAGTGCCACATCGGGGACCCTGAAAACTGAAGCTTTCTTT,CSATSGTLKTEAFF,.,TRBV20-1,.,TRBJ1-1